This entry lists 16 T cell receptor beta chains sequenced from one sample in a study of T cell repertoires in cytomegalovirus infection. Via MiXCR, TCRdb re-called the reads, giving one row per CDR3 protein. The table records almost 500,000 distinct CDR3 sequences, about 11% of them present only once. Sequences were obtained from PBMCs. The receptors here all came from a human donor in good health (CMV status not recorded). Some clones in this sample may be carry-over from other donors' samples.

In this sample, this clonotype turned up a few times. CDR3 sequence (DNA): TGTGCCTGGAGCCCTGAGGGGGTCGCAGCGACCCAGTACTTC. The encoded protein is CAWSPEGVAATQYF. V and J are TRBV30 and TRBJ2-5, with D perhaps matching TRBD1 (6 bases). Trimming took 3 bases from V and 7 from J, leaving 18 bases between them. The CDR3 runs to 14 residues. Germline CDR1 is GTSNPN and CDR2 is SVGIG (reference sequence).

This clonotype was counted at least ten times. The chain is built from TRBV28 and TRBJ2-7; D gene unclear. The CDR3 length is 14 residues. CDR1 is MDHEN and CDR2 is SYDVKM in the germline V gene. V lost 7 bases, J lost 0 bases, and 13 bases lay in between. The chain's CDR3 is CASIPKRPSYEQYF. CDR3 DNA sequence: TGTGCCAGCATTCCGAAAAGACCCTCCTACGAGCAGTACTTC.

The table lists this clonotype with a few counts. The gene calls are TRBV5-6 and TRBJ1-2; a possible D gene is TRBD1 (5 bases). V was cut by 3 bases and J by 7 bases, with 10 bases left in between. The V gene's germline CDR1 is SGHDT and CDR2 YYEEEE. The CDR3 has 12 residues. This CDR3 is CASSSDSFGYTF. The CDR3 DNA sequence: TGTGCCAGCAGCTCCGACAGCTTTGGCTACACCTTC.

The gene calls are TRBV4-1 and TRBJ2-1; D is unclear. V was clipped by 1 base and J by 3 bases, with 7 bases between them. Germline-derived CDR1 and CDR2 are MGHRA and YSYEKL. The CDR3 has 14 residues. The CDR3 here is CASSQGLFYNEQFF. CDR3 in DNA: TGCGCCAGCAGCCAAGGACTCTTCTACAATGAGCAGTTCTTC.

This clonotype has a count of ten or more. As DNA, the CDR3 is TGTGCCAGCTCAAGGCAGACAGCGAACACCGGGGAGCTGTTTTTT. Its protein is CASSRQTANTGELFF. The chain links TRBV18 to TRBJ2-2; possible D gene TRBD1, 5 bases. Germline CDR1 is KGHSH and CDR2 is LQKENI. Trimming took 5 bases from V and 0 from J, leaving 10 bases between them. The CDR3 totals 15 residues.

The chain has TRBV5-1 and TRBJ2-5, with a weak D call TRBD1 (5 bases). The V gene lost 6 bases and the J gene lost 4 bases, with 16 bases spanning the gap. This CDR3 has 14 amino acids. Per the germline V gene, CDR1 is SGHRS and CDR2 is YFSETQ. The CDR3 loop is CASTPQGVGETQYF. The CDR3 DNA follows: TGCGCCAGCACCCCTCAAGGGGTCGGAGAGACCCAGTACTTC.

The rearrangement joins TRBV27 to TRBJ2-2, with 7 bases that match TRBD1. V lost 2 bases, J lost 5 bases, and 2 bases stayed unmatched. CDR3 length: 14 amino acids. Germline-derived CDR1 and CDR2 are MNHEY and SMNVEV (reference sequence). The CDR3 nucleotides are TGTGCCAGCAGTTTAGACAGGGATACCGGGGAGCTGTTTTTT. Translated, it gives CASSLDRDTGELFF.

This clonotype has at least ten counts. The genes are TRBV6-1 and TRBJ1-2; TRBD1 aligns across 8 bases. This CDR3 spans 16 amino acids. V lost 3 bases, J lost 5 bases, and 11 bases stayed unmatched. Germline V gene lookup returns CDR1 MNHNS and CDR2 SASEGT. CDR3: CASSDHRGGVRYGYTF. The CDR3 DNA reads as TGTGCCAGCAGTGACCACAGGGGGGGGGTTCGATATGGCTACACCTTC.

In this sample, this clonotype turned up many times. The rearrangement links TRBV14 to TRBJ2-1; the match to TRBD2 covers 10 bases. J gave up 4 bases and V 3 bases, and 6 bases lay outside the gene matches. Germline CDR1 is SGHDN and CDR2 is FVKESK. The CDR3 length is 16 residues. CDR3 DNA sequence: TGTGCCAGCAGCCATCTAGCGGGAGCAAGTTACAATGAGCAGTTCTTC. Encoded protein: CASSHLAGASYNEQFF.

In its sample, this clonotype was seen many times. This chain connects TRBV10-3 to TRBJ2-1; 14 nucleotides align to TRBD2. The CDR3 contains 18 residues. Germline loops: CDR1 ENHRY, CDR2 SYGVKD. Trimming took 7 bases from V and 6 from J; bases not matched to a gene: 14. CDR3 nucleotides: TGTGCCATCACCGATCCCGGGACTAGCGGGAGAGTCGGCAATGAGCAGTTCTTC. Its translation: CAITDPGTSGRVGNEQFF.

A few counts support this clonotype. V gene TRBV12-5 combines with J gene TRBJ1-2, with a tentative D call TRBD1 (6 bases). The CDR3 length is 14 residues. The V gene lost 4 bases and the J gene lost 4 bases, with 13 bases spanning the gap. The germline gives CDR1 LGHNT, CDR2 FRNRAP. The CDR3: CASGSLGQSYGYTF. CDR3 in DNA: TGTGCTAGTGGTTCGCTAGGACAGTCCTATGGCTACACCTTC.

This clonotype was recorded a few times. This chain uses TRBV18 with TRBJ2-1; D is unclear. CDR3 length equals 13 residues. Trimming took 7 bases from V and 8 from J, leaving 15 bases between them. Looked up from germline, CDR1 is KGHSH and CDR2 is LQKENI. For the CDR3, the DNA is TGTGCCAGCTTTTCCCAGAGTGGCGATGAGCAGTTCTTC. This codes for CASFSQSGDEQFF.

This clonotype was seen repeatedly, ten times or more. V and J are TRBV7-8 and TRBJ1-3, with TRBD1 matching over 8 bases. CDR1 is SGHVS, CDR2 FQNEAQ, per germline. Trimming removed 2 bases from V and 8 bases from J; junction bases left unmatched: 8. The length of the CDR3 is 15 residues. The CDR3 DNA reads TGTGCCAGCAGCTTACAATTCCAGGGGGCAGACACCATATATTTT. Its protein product is CASSLQFQGADTIYF.

This clonotype was seen only a few times. As DNA, the CDR3 is TGCAGTGCCGCCCCCCGGTCCGGGTCGGGCAATCAGCCCCAGCATTTT. It specifies CSAAPRSGSGNQPQHF. V usage is TRBV20-1 and J usage is TRBJ1-5; no reliable D call. The length of the CDR3 is 16 residues. V lost 6 bases and J 2 bases, leaving 20 bases between the germline ends. The germline CDR1 and CDR2 sequences are DFQATT and SNEGSKA (reference sequence).

This chain uses TRBV20-1 with TRBJ1-5; D not certain. CDR1 DFQATT and CDR2 SNEGSKA come from the germline V gene (reference sequence). The CDR3 contains 13 residues. V dropped 2 bases and J dropped 1 base, with 6 bases sitting between them. As DNA, the CDR3 is TGCAGTGCTAGATCCAGGAGCAATCAGCCCCAGCATTTT. Translation gives CSARSRSNQPQHF.

This clonotype has at least ten counts. The chain employs TRBV10-3 and TRBJ2-6, with TRBD1 matching 7 bases. V gave up 0 bases and J gave up 0 bases; unmatched junction bases: 5. CDR1 and CDR2 (germline): ENHRY, SYGVKD. The CDR3 consists of 18 residues. CDR3 coding DNA: TGTGCCATCAGTGAGTCGACAGGGAAGGGCTCTGGGGCCAACGTCCTGACTTTC. This translates into CAISESTGKGSGANVLTF.